The sequence of this T cell receptor beta chain was determined in a study of T cells in Graves' hyperthyroidism and ophthalmopathy. RNA transcripts yielded amplified TCR beta CDR3 regions. The TCR CDR3 first-round RT-PCR relied on the HTBI primer set. One entry per CDR3 protein, called by TCRdb with MiXCR from the multiplex PCR reads. The profile shows hundreds of thousands of distinct CDR3 sequences, approximately 24% of them singletons. In the ophthalmopathy cohort, Clinical Activity Score was at least 3, NOSPECS grade at least 4, and duration under 3 months. Uncontrolled infection, other autoimmune disease, pregnancy or lactation disqualified patients from enrolment. The sequenced material came from blood. The clonotype originates from a young woman with Graves' ophthalmopathy.

CDR3 protein: CASSGPGRGSEQYF. CDR3 DNA: TGTGCCAGCAGTGGGCCAGGGAGAGGCTCGGAGCAGTACTTC. This chain links TRBV28 with TRBJ2-7, with D perhaps given as TRBD1 or TRBD2 (5 bases each). V was trimmed by 5 bases and J by 7 bases, leaving 18 bases between them. Per germline, CDR1 MDHEN and CDR2 SYDVKM. This CDR3 spans 14 amino acids.